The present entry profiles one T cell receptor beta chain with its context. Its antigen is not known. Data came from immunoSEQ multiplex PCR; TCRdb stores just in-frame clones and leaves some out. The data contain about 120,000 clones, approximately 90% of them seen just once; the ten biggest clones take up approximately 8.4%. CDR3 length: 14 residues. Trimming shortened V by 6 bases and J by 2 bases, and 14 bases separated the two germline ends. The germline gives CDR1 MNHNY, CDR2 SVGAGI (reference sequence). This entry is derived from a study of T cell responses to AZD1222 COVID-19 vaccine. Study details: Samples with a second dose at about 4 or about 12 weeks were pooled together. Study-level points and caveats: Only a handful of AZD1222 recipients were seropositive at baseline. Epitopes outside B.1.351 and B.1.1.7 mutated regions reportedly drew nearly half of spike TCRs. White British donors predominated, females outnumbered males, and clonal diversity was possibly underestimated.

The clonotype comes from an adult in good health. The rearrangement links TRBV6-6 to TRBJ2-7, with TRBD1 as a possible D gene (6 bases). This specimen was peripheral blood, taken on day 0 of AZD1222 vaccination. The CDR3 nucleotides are TGTGCCAGCAGCCGACAAGGACAGCCCTACGAGCAGTACTTC. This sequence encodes CASSRQGQPYEQYF.